The T cell receptor beta chain under discussion was sequenced for a study of cytomegalovirus exposure and HLA in healthy donors. Study observations and caveats: Researchers counted around 150 TCR beta chains as cytomegalovirus-associated. Cytomegalovirus status was reportedly diagnosed by the classifier with high specificity and sensitivity.

The repertoire was sequenced with immunoSEQ multiplex PCR; TCRdb's copy has only in-frame clones and lacks some. The table includes 150,000 to 200,000 clones, about four fifths detected once. The V gene's germline CDR1 is MGHDK and CDR2 SYGVNS. V lost 1 base, J lost 5 bases, and 11 bases stayed unmatched. The CDR3 totals 16 residues. Points on this clone: Its target is not known.

The V call is TRBV25-1, the J call TRBJ2-7, with 7 bases matching TRBD1. The sequence was collected from a woman aged 18-29 years in good health and CMV-seropositive. Material: PBMCs. CDR3 bases: TGTGCCAGCAGTGAATTGGGTTACAGGGGAGTTCACGAGCAGTACTTC. This translates into CASSELGYRGVHEQYF.